The subject of this entry is one T cell receptor (beta chain). Its antigen is undetermined. Total RNA, at least 5 micrograms per sample, came from PBMCs. This specimen belongs to a study of blood T cells in healthy people across ages. Overall study: With template switching, about one barcoded beta molecule was captured per two T cells. Study observations and caveats: Long-lived donors had more naive CD4+ cells and higher diversity than aged donors.

The CDR3 runs 14 residues. V was clipped by 8 bases and J by 4 bases, with 17 bases between them. Primed by a sample-barcoded 5' primer and a J-beta primer mix, a second PCR proceeded for about 7 to 11 cycles. One entry per CDR3 protein, called by TCRdb with MiXCR from the 5' RACE reads. The table lists 850,000 to 1,300,000 distinct CDR3 sequences, roughly 45% of them singletons, with 15% to 20% in the top ten. Sequenced: blood. The sequence came from a woman in her sixties or seventies in good health. This chain links TRBV12-3 or TRBV12-4 with TRBJ1-1; tentatively, D is TRBD1 (6 bases). The CDR3 sequence: CASRWGPGGTEAFF. For the CDR3, the DNA is TGTGCCAGCCGGTGGGGGCCGGGGGGCACTGAAGCTTTCTTT.